This entry features one T cell receptor (beta chain) sequence. No cognate antigen has been identified for it. Base qualities are not at hand, and no much larger clone is one base apart. Each collaborating institution followed its own protocols to collect whole blood in K2EDTA tubes. For TCRbeta analysis, collaborators shipped samples as frozen whole blood, isolated PBMCs, or DNA extracted from either of those sample types. The source of the sample is a study of blood T cell repertoires in COVID-19 (dated by TCRdb to the early 2020s). Looking at the study overall: Samples covering the acute and convalescent phases of COVID-19 were provided by collaborators in the United States, Italy and Spain. The material from the prospective study consisted of cDNA or gDNA derived from T cells, B-cell-depleted T cells, or PBMCs. Deeply sampled blood TCRbeta repertoires from subjects exposed to, actively infected with, or recovered from COVID-19 were included in the dataset. A freely available public database, intended as a resource for researchers studying the immune response to SARS-CoV-2, is where the repertoires were released. Samples came from the ongoing ImmuneRACE study (first 160 participants) plus 1,254 subjects from 6 global collaborators. The sample metadata nearly always contained a de-identified subject ID, COVID-19 status, age in years and sex. Where available, HLA class I and class II types were taken from metadata supplied by the sample provider and were not determined by assay-based typing.

The cysteine opens and the phenylalanine closes a CDR3 of 19 amino acids. CDR3 DNA only is kept here, 57 bases in frame from base 1. Relative to germline, V is missing 2 bases and J is missing 6 bases, with 19 bases of the junction outside any gene match. The germline V gene specifies KGHSH as CDR1 and LQKENI as CDR2. Findings and caveats that apply to the study as a whole: The quantity of clinical and demographic metadata differed by source and by participant and was supplied without curation.

TCRbeta CDR3 regions were amplified from genomic DNA by means of the immunoSEQ Assay, a bias-controlled multiplex PCR. Under the source paper's analysis protocol: Within the assay, amplification of reference gene primers was used to estimate how many nucleated cells each sample contained. To quantify the absolute abundance of each unique TCRbeta CDR3 rearrangement, sequence reads were collapsed and filtered. Productive Simpson clonality was computed per sample as the square root of Simpson's diversity index over productive rearrangements. Imported from immuneACCESS, the table was reduced by TCRdb to in-frame sequences with V and J called. These copies leave out some clones; in studies compared against another copy, an unresolved V gene accounts for under half, and the cause of the remainder is not known. Clonal size and the V and J genes are those of that table, whereas D and trimming came from the DNA. For this sample there are around 280,000 clones; approximately 80% appear just once. The ten largest clones represent less than 4.5% of the sample.

Sequences were obtained from peripheral blood. The chain is encoded by TRBV18 joined to TRBJ2-7; 10 nucleotides in the junction match TRBD2. The sequence derives from a woman between 45 and 65 years old with active or convalescent COVID-19. The nucleotides are TGTGCCAGCTCACCATCTAGATTCAGGGTTGCTAGCGGGAGTCCCGAGCAGTACTTC. This gives the protein CASSPSRFRVASGSPEQYF.